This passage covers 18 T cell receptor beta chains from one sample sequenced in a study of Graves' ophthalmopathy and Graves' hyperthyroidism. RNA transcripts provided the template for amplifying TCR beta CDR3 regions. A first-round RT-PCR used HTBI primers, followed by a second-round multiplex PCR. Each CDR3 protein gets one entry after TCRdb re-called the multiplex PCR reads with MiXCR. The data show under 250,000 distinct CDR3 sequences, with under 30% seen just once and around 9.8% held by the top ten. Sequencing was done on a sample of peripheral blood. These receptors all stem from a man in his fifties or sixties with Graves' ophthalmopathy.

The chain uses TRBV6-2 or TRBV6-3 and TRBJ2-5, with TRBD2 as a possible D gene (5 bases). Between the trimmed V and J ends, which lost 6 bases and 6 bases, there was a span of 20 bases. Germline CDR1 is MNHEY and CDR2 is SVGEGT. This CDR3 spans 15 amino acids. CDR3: CASRPAGGFGQTQYF. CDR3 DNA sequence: TGTGCCAGCAGGCCAGCAGGAGGATTCGGGCAGACCCAGTACTTC.

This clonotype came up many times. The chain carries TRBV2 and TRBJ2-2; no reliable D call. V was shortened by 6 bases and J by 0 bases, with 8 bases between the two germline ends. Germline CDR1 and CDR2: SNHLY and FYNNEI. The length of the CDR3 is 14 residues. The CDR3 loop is CASRLGANTGELFF. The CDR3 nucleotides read TGTGCCAGCAGGTTAGGCGCGAACACCGGGGAGCTGTTTTTT.

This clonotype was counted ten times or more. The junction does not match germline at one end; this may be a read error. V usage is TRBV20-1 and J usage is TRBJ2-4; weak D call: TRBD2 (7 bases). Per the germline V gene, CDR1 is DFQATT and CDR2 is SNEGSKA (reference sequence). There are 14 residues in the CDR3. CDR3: CSAPRGGAQNIQYF. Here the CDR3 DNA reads TGCAGTGCCCCAAGGGGGGGAGCCCAAAACATTCAGTACTTC.

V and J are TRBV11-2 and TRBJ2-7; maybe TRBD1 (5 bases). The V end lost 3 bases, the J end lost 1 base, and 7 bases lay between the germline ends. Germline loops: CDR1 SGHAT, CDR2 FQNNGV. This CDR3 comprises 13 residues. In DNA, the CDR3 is TGTGCCAGCAGCTTCGGACATTCCTACGAGCAGTACTTC. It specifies CASSFGHSYEQYF.

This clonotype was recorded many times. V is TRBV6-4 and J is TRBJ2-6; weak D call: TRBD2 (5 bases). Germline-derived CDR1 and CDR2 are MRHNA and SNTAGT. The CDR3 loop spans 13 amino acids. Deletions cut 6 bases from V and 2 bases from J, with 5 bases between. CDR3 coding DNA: TGTGCCAGCAGGAGGGCTGGGGCCAACGTCCTGACTTTC. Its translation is CASRRAGANVLTF.

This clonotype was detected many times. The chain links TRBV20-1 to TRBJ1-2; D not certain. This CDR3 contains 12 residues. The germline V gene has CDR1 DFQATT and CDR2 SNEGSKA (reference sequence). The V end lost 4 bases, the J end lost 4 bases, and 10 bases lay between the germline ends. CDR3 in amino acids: CSAKPTTYGYTF. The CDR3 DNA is TGCAGTGCTAAGCCAACCACCTATGGCTACACCTTC.

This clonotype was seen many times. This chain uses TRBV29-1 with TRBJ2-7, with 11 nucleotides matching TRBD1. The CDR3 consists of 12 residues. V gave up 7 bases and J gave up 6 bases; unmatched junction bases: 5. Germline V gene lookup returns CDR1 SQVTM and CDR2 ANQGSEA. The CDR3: CSADGTGGEQYF. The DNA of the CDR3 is TGCAGCGCCGACGGGACAGGGGGCGAGCAGTACTTC.

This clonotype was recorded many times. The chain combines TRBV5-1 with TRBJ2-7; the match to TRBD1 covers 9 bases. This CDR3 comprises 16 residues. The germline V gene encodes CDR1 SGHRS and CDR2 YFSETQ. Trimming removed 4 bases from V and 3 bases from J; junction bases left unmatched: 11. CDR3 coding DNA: TGCGCCAGCAGCCCAGGGGGGGACAGGGCTAGCTACGAGCAGTACTTC. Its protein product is CASSPGGDRASYEQYF.

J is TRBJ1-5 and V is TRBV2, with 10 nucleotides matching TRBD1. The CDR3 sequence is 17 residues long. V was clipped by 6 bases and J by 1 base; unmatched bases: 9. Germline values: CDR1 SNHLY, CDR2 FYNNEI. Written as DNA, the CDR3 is TGTGCCAGCAGGGAGGACAGGGGGGGTCTAAGCAATCAGCCCCAGCATTTT. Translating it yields CASREDRGGLSNQPQHF.

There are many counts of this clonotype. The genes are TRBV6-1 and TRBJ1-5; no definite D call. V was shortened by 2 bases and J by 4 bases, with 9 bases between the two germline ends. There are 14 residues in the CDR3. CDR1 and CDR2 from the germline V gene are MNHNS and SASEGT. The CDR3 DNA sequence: TGTGCCAGCAGTGAAACCCAGTTAAATCAGCCCCAGCATTTT. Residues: CASSETQLNQPQHF.

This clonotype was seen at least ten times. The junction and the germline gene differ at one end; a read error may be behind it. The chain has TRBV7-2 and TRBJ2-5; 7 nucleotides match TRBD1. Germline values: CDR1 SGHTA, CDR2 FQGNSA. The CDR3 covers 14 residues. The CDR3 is CASNLQGTLETQYF. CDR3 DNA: TGTGCCAGCAACTTACAGGGGACGTTGGAGACCCAGTACTTC.

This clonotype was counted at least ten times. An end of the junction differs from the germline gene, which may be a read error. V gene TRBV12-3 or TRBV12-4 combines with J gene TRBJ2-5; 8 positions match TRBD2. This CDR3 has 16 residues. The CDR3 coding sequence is TGTGCCAGCAGTTTAGGAGGGGAAGAGCGGGAGAGACCCCTGAACTTC. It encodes CASSLGGEERERPLNF.

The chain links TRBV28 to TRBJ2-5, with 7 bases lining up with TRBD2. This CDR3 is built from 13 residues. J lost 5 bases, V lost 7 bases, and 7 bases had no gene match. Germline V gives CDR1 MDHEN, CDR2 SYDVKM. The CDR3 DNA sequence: TGTGCCAGCACACGTTGGGGGGGGGAGACCCAGTACTTC. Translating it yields CASTRWGGETQYF.

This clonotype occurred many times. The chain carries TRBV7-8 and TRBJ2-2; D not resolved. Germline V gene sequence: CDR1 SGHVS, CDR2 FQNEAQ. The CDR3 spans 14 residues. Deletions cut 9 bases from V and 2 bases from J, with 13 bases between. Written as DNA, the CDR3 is TGTGCCAGTGCTAGAGACTTTAACACCGGGGAGCTGTTTTTT. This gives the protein CASARDFNTGELFF.

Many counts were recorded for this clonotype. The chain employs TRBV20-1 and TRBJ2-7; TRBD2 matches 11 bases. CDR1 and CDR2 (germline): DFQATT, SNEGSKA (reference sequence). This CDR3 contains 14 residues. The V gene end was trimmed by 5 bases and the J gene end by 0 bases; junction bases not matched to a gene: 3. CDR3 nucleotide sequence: TGCAGTGCTGATAGCGGGAGGGCCTCCTACGAGCAGTACTTC. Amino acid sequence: CSADSGRASYEQYF.

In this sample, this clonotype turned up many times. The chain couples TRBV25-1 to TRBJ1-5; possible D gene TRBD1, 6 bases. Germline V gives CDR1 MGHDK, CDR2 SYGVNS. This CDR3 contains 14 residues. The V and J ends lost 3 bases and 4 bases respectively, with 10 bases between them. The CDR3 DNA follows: TGTGCCAGCAGTGAGTGGGGGCTGAATCAGCCCCAGCATTTT. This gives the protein CASSEWGLNQPQHF.

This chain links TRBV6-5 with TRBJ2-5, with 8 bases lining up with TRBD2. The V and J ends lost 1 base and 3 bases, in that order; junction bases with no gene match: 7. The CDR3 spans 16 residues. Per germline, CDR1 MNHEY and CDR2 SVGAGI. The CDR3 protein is CASSYWEGTRKETQYF. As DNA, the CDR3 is TGTGCCAGCAGTTACTGGGAGGGGACTAGGAAAGAGACCCAGTACTTC.

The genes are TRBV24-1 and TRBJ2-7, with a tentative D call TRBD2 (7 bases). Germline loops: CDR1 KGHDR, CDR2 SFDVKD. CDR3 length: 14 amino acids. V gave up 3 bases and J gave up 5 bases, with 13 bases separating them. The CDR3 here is CATSDGGGADEQYF. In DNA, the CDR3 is TGTGCCACCAGTGATGGGGGGGGCGCGGACGAGCAGTACTTC.